This TCR beta chain originates from a study of cytomegalovirus exposure and HLA in healthy donors. Amplification used 60 Vbeta primers and 13 Jbeta primers. Data came from immunoSEQ multiplex PCR; TCRdb stores just in-frame clones and leaves some out. The sample has 100,000 or so clones, about 76% seen once. V lost 2 bases to trimming and J lost 8 bases; unmatched junction nucleotides: 7. Germline-derived CDR1 and CDR2 are GTSNPN and SVGIG (reference sequence). This CDR3 region has 13 residues. Sample: PBMCs. The chain is built from TRBV30 and TRBJ1-2; TRBD1 aligns across 8 bases. This sequence originates from a man aged 25 to 40 in good health and CMV-seropositive. CDR3 in amino acids: CAWSTTGGRGYTF. The CDR3 DNA reads as TGTGCCTGGAGTACTACAGGGGGAAGAGGCTACACCTTC.